Below are 29 T cell receptor beta chains sequenced from a single sample in a study of beta chain features in type 1 diabetes. Overall study results and limits: Within each of all four CD4+ subsets, Type 1 diabetes patients had TCRB CDR3s that were moderately but significantly shorter.

The authors reverse transcribed all of the isolated RNA, so sequencing captured expressed TCRB transcripts. Clones were sequenced by immunoSEQ multiplex PCR, and TCRdb holds only the in-frame ones, with some missing. The sample comprises 500,000 to 650,000 clones, roughly 12% of which are singletons, and 0.09% to 0.15% rests with the top ten. No cognate antigen is known for these TCRs. What was sequenced was naive CD4+ T cells from blood. The receptors were sampled from a man aged 25-45 years with type 1 diabetes.

The V gene is TRBV11-2, the J gene TRBJ2-7; perhaps TRBD1 as D (6 bases). V dropped 5 bases and J dropped 2 bases, with 13 bases sitting between them. This CDR3 region has 14 residues. The germline gives CDR1 SGHAT, CDR2 FQNNGV. This CDR3 reads CASSPHRVTYEQYF. In nucleotides, the CDR3 is TGTGCCAGCAGCCCCCACAGGGTTACCTACGAGCAGTACTTC.

This clone has more than one count but fewer than ten. V gene TRBV6-5 combines with J gene TRBJ1-2; tentative D call: TRBD1 (5 bases). The length of the CDR3 is 15 residues. Germline values: CDR1 MNHEY, CDR2 SVGAGI. The V end was cut by 0 bases, the J end by 4 bases, with 12 bases between. CDR3 nucleotides: TGTGCCAGCAGTTACTCTGGCGCGGGGGGCTATGGCTACACCTTC. It codes for CASSYSGAGGYGYTF.

A few counts support this clone. V usage is TRBV19 and J usage is TRBJ2-6; D is undetermined. Germline V gene data show CDR1 as LNHDA and CDR2 as SQIVND (reference sequence). Trimming cost V 5 bases and J 0 bases, with 8 bases left between them. The CDR3 spans 15 residues. The CDR3 DNA follows: TGTGCCAGTAGTTTTTGGATCTCTGGGGCCAACGTCCTGACTTTC. This sequence encodes CASSFWISGANVLTF.

This clone turned up a few times. The chain recombines TRBV28 with TRBJ1-6, with TRBD1 matching 8 bases. The CDR3 is 13 amino acids. The V and J ends lost 5 bases and 10 bases, in that order; junction bases with no gene match: 4. Germline CDR1 and CDR2: MDHEN and SYDVKM. This CDR3 reads CASSTGGNSPLHF. CDR3 DNA: TGTGCCAGCAGTACAGGGGGTAACTCACCCCTCCACTTT.

This chain connects TRBV10-2 to TRBJ2-5, with D hard to call. The CDR3 loop spans 13 amino acids. V gave up 6 bases and J gave up 5 bases, with 13 bases separating them. Germline lookup yields CDR1 WSHSY and CDR2 SAAADI. The CDR3 nucleotides read TGCGCCAGCAGCGAGGTGCCTGGGGAGACCCAGTACTTC. Its protein is CASSEVPGETQYF.

This clone appeared a few times. V and J are TRBV5-1 and TRBJ2-7; D unclear. The CDR3 spans 14 residues. Germline V gene sequence: CDR1 SGHRS, CDR2 YFSETQ. Trimming shortened V by 0 bases and J by 3 bases, and 10 bases separated the two germline ends. This CDR3 reads CASSLEHGYYEQYF. CDR3 DNA: TGCGCCAGCAGCTTGGAACACGGGTACTACGAGCAGTACTTC. Full variable domain (outside the CDR3, taken from reference TRBV5-1 and TRBJ2-7): KAGVTQTPRYLIKTRGQQVTLSCSPISGHRSVSWYQQTPGQGLQFLFEYFSETQRNKGNFPGRFSGRQFSNSRSEMNVSTLELGDSALYLCASSLEHGYYEQYFGPGTRLTVT.

The V gene is TRBV9, the J gene TRBJ2-3, with a possible D match to TRBD2 (7 bases). Germline V gene sequence: CDR1 SGDLS, CDR2 YYNGEE. The CDR3 extends over 17 amino acids. V dropped 0 bases and J dropped 1 base, with 15 bases sitting between them. CDR3 DNA: TGTGCCAGCAGCGTAGGTTCGCGGGGGCACCGCACAGATACGCAGTATTTT. This translates into CASSVGSRGHRTDTQYF. The variable domain in full, with the rest retrieved from reference TRBV9 and TRBJ2-3, is DSGVTQTPKHLITATGQRVTLRCSPRSGDLSVYWYQQSLDQGLQFLIQYYNGEERAKGNILERFSAQQFPDLHSELNLSSLELGDSALYFCASSVGSRGHRTDTQYFGPGTRLTVL.

V gene TRBV7-2 combines with J gene TRBJ2-3; D is possibly TRBD1 (5 bases). V lost 5 bases and J 4 bases, leaving 13 bases between the germline ends. The CDR3 extends over 14 amino acids. From germline, CDR1 is SGHTA and CDR2 FQGNSA. For the CDR3, the DNA is TGTGCCAGCAGCATGGGGCAGGGCCCAGATACGCAGTATTTT. Protein product: CASSMGQGPDTQYF.

V gene TRBV5-1 combines with J gene TRBJ2-3; D gene unclear. V was pared by 2 bases and J by 7 bases, with 8 bases between. The CDR3 sequence is 12 residues long. The germline CDR1 and CDR2 sequences are SGHRS and YFSETQ. The DNA of the CDR3 is TGCGCCAGCAGCTTCGACGGATATACGCAGTATTTT. Translation: CASSFDGYTQYF.

This rearrangement joins TRBV9 to TRBJ2-3; TRBD2 aligns across 8 bases. After removal of 3 bases from V and 0 bases from J, the junction contained 9 bases not matched to a gene. CDR1 and CDR2 (germline): SGDLS, YYNGEE. The CDR3 runs to 17 residues. CDR3 in amino acids: CASSALPGGASTDTQYF. In nucleotides, the CDR3 is TGTGCCAGCAGCGCCCTCCCCGGGGGGGCAAGCACAGATACGCAGTATTTT.

This chain joins TRBV9 and TRBJ1-5; D is unclear. The V end lost 4 bases, the J end lost 9 bases, and 17 bases lay between the germline ends. Germline CDR1 and CDR2: SGDLS and YYNGEE. This CDR3 region has 14 residues. In DNA form, the CDR3 reads TGTGCCAGCAGCCCGACGGACGGTTCAACGCCCCAGCATTTT. Protein: CASSPTDGSTPQHF. The whole variable domain, remainder taken from reference TRBV9 and TRBJ1-5, is DSGVTQTPKHLITATGQRVTLRCSPRSGDLSVYWYQQSLDQGLQFLIQYYNGEERAKGNILERFSAQQFPDLHSELNLSSLELGDSALYFCASSPTDGSTPQHFGDGTRLSIL.

The chain is built from TRBV5-1 and TRBJ2-5; 15 bases fit TRBD2. The J segment lost 4 bases and the V segment lost 3 bases, leaving 4 bases of the junction unmatched. CDR3 length: 16 amino acids. Germline assignment: CDR1 SGHRS and CDR2 YFSETQ. CDR3 loop: CASSSGTSGGPETQYF. CDR3 DNA sequence: TGCGCCAGCAGCTCCGGGACTAGCGGGGGGCCAGAGACCCAGTACTTC. The variable domain in full, with the rest retrieved from reference TRBV5-1 and TRBJ2-5, is KAGVTQTPRYLIKTRGQQVTLSCSPISGHRSVSWYQQTPGQGLQFLFEYFSETQRNKGNFPGRFSGRQFSNSRSEMNVSTLELGDSALYLCASSSGTSGGPETQYFGPGTRLLVL.

This clone has more than one count but fewer than ten. V is TRBV7-2 and J is TRBJ2-1; tentative D call: TRBD1 (5 bases). V lost 1 base and J 9 bases, leaving 13 bases between the germline ends. The CDR3 spans 14 residues. Germline V gives CDR1 SGHTA, CDR2 FQGNSA. The CDR3 spells CASSLGLQGSEQFF. The CDR3 region has the DNA TGTGCCAGCAGCTTAGGGCTCCAGGGCAGTGAGCAGTTCTTC.

Notes on this clone: Other DNA sequences in the sample encode the same CDR3. The CDR3 sequence: CASSPRTVNYGYTF. The CDR3 nucleotides read TGTGCCAGCAGCCCAAGGACCGTTAACTATGGCTACACCTTC. V usage is TRBV11-2 and J usage is TRBJ1-2; no definite D call. CDR1 and CDR2 (germline): SGHAT, FQNNGV. The CDR3 length is 14 residues. V gave up 5 bases and J gave up 1 base, with 11 bases separating them.

The rearrangement uses TRBV18 and TRBJ2-7; no reliable D call. V was trimmed by 4 bases and J by 7 bases, leaving 8 bases between them. The CDR3 has 11 amino acids. Germline V CDR1 and CDR2: KGHSH, LQKENI. The chain's CDR3 is CASSLSSEQYF. DNA for the CDR3: TGTGCCAGCTCACTGTCTAGTGAGCAGTACTTC. The whole variable domain, remainder taken from reference TRBV18 and TRBJ2-7, is NAGVMQNPRHLVRRRGQEARLRCSPMKGHSHVYWYRQLPEEGLKFMVYLQKENIIDESGMPKERFSAEFPKEGPSILRIQQVVRGDSAAYFCASSLSSEQYFGPGTRLTVT.

The chain is built from TRBV29-1 and TRBJ2-3; 8 bases fit TRBD1. Germline values: CDR1 SQVTM, CDR2 ANQGSEA. The CDR3 runs to 11 residues. The V segment lost 8 bases and the J segment 6 bases; nucleotides outside the gene matches: 4. This CDR3 reads CSSDRVDTQYF. The CDR3 DNA sequence: TGCAGCTCGGACAGGGTCGATACGCAGTATTTT.

This clone appeared a few times. CDR3: CSVEENGYEQYF. The CDR3 coding sequence is TGCAGCGTTGAAGAGAACGGCTACGAGCAGTACTTC. The V and J genes are TRBV29-1 and TRBJ2-7; D uncertain. V was clipped by 0 bases and J by 3 bases, with 6 bases between them. Germline V gives CDR1 SQVTM, CDR2 ANQGSEA. The CDR3 has 12 amino acids.

The sample holds a few counts of this clone. This sequence joins TRBV28 and TRBJ2-5; perhaps TRBD1 as D (5 bases). Germline values: CDR1 MDHEN, CDR2 SYDVKM. The V end lost 6 bases, the J end lost 2 bases, and 10 bases lay between the germline ends. CDR3 length: 13 amino acids. The CDR3 spells CASRGQPQETQYF. CDR3 nucleotides: TGTGCCAGCAGGGGGCAACCTCAAGAGACCCAGTACTTC.

This chain connects TRBV4-3 to TRBJ2-7; D is perhaps TRBD1 (5 bases). Germline V gene lookup returns CDR1 LGHNA and CDR2 YSLEER. V lost 0 bases and J lost 7, with 10 bases in between. The CDR3 spans 13 residues. The CDR3: CASSQEAAGEQYF. DNA for the CDR3: TGCGCCAGCAGCCAAGAGGCGGCAGGGGAGCAGTACTTC.

The sample holds a few counts of this clone. This chain joins TRBV14 and TRBJ2-3; 11 bases map to TRBD1. The V and J ends lost 6 bases and 5 bases, in that order; junction bases with no gene match: 10. The CDR3 runs to 16 residues. Germline assignment: CDR1 SGHDN and CDR2 FVKESK. This chain's CDR3 is CASRDVPGQGVDTQYF. The CDR3 DNA sequence: TGTGCCAGCAGAGACGTCCCGGGACAGGGGGTAGATACGCAGTATTTT.

The V and J genes are TRBV11-1 and TRBJ2-1; 11 bases align to TRBD2. The V gene end was trimmed by 2 bases and the J gene end by 7 bases; junction bases not matched to a gene: 4. The CDR3 contains 15 residues. Germline CDR1 is SGHAT and CDR2 is FQDESV (reference sequence). The CDR3 DNA sequence: TGTGCCAGCAGCTTAACTAGCGGGGGAGAAAATGAGCAGTTCTTC. Translation gives CASSLTSGGENEQFF.

The chain recombines TRBV7-9 with TRBJ2-5, with TRBD1 matching 8 bases. Germline trimming cut 5 bases from V and 4 bases from J; bases unmatched to any gene: 6. The CDR3 runs 14 residues. Per germline, CDR1 SEHNR and CDR2 FQNEAQ (reference sequence). CDR3 sequence: CASSPGQARETQYF. As DNA, the CDR3 is TGTGCCAGCAGCCCGGGACAGGCGAGAGAGACCCAGTACTTC.

The V call is TRBV5-5, the J call TRBJ1-5; TRBD1 is a possible D gene (5 bases). Germline V gives CDR1 SGHKS, CDR2 YYEKEE (reference sequence). The V and J ends lost 4 bases and 6 bases respectively, with 20 bases between them. This CDR3 contains 16 residues. The CDR3 bases are TGTGCCAGCAGCCGGGATATTGGGCAGGGCGGTCAGCCCCAGCATTTT. Protein sequence: CASSRDIGQGGQPQHF.

This clone was detected only a few times. The chain combines TRBV27 with TRBJ1-2, with 8 bases identical to TRBD1. The J segment lost 8 bases and the V segment lost 6 bases, leaving 11 bases of the junction unmatched. Germline V gives CDR1 MNHEY, CDR2 SMNVEV (reference sequence). The CDR3 is made up of 14 amino acids. The CDR3 protein is CASSSPHRGNGYTF. In DNA, the CDR3 is TGTGCCAGCAGCTCCCCACACAGGGGGAACGGCTACACCTTC.

The sample holds a few counts of this clone. The chain carries TRBV10-3 and TRBJ1-4; D call uncertain. This CDR3 is 13 amino acids long. V shed 6 bases and J shed 6 bases, with 11 bases lying between them. Looked up from germline, CDR1 is ENHRY and CDR2 is SYGVKD. The CDR3 sequence: CAIRQSLDEKLFF. The CDR3, as DNA: TGTGCCATCAGACAAAGCTTGGATGAAAAACTGTTTTTT.

The chain employs TRBV6-5 and TRBJ2-5; 7 nucleotides align to TRBD2. Germline V gene lookup returns CDR1 MNHEY and CDR2 SVGAGI. Trimming cost V 2 bases and J 2 bases; bases outside gene matches: 5. The length of the CDR3 is 15 residues. The CDR3 is CASSYRGRGQETQYF. The CDR3 bases are TGTGCCAGCAGTTACAGAGGGAGGGGACAAGAGACCCAGTACTTC.

This chain connects TRBV23-1 to TRBJ1-2; D might be TRBD1 (6 bases). TRBV23-1 is assigned to the ORF class and has an uncertain function. Trimming left V 6 bases short and J 4 bases short, with 15 bases between. The CDR3 covers 14 residues. In DNA form, the CDR3 reads TGCGCCAGCAGCCCTCAGGGGTTGGCCTATGGCTACACCTTC. It is translated as CASSPQGLAYGYTF.

The table lists this clone with a few counts. This chain connects TRBV29-1 to TRBJ2-2, with 7 bases identical to TRBD1. V lost 7 bases to trimming and J lost 2 bases; unmatched junction nucleotides: 4. This CDR3 has 13 residues. The germline gives CDR1 SQVTM, CDR2 ANQGSEA. The CDR3 is CSGHRGNTGELFF. DNA of the CDR3: TGCAGCGGACACAGGGGTAACACCGGGGAGCTGTTTTTT.

This chain uses TRBV7-9 with TRBJ2-7, with 10 nucleotides matching TRBD2. The CDR3 consists of 17 residues. Germline trimming cut 5 bases from V and 5 bases from J; bases unmatched to any gene: 15. From germline, CDR1 is SEHNR and CDR2 FQNEAQ (reference sequence). The DNA for the CDR3 is TGTGCCAGCAGCCCGCAGCGGGGGGGTTTTTTGGCTGACGAGCAGTACTTC. The encoded protein is CASSPQRGGFLADEQYF.